This T cell receptor beta chain was sequenced for a study of T-cell memory formation after mild COVID-19. Study-level results: Day 15 to 85 contractors were CD4/CD8 balanced; later expanders leaned CD4+. Within pre-infection memory, some responding clones were found, suggesting cross-reactive memory joined. Nothing showed for sure that second-wave clones peaking on day 37 were SARS-CoV-2 specific.

Constant-segment-primed 5'RACE gave TCR alpha and TCR beta cDNA libraries with sample barcodes and UMIs. TCRdb recomputed calls from the 5' RACE reads with MiXCR, one row per CDR3 protein. The data contain 250,000 to 400,000 distinct CDR3 sequences, roughly an eighth of them singletons. This clonotype was counted between two and nine times. What it binds is not known. CDR3 size: 13 residues. The germline V gene has CDR1 DFQATT and CDR2 SNEGSKA (reference sequence). V was clipped by 3 bases and J by 5 bases, with 13 bases between them. The TCR comes from a man between 18 and 35 years old who had mild COVID-19 (a few samples of this study predate the infection). Cell type and time point are not known. The V call is TRBV20-1, the J call TRBJ1-1, with unresolved D. The material sequenced was PBMCs or a T cell subset sorted from them (not recorded which). The CDR3 is CSASPLVATEAFF. The DNA for the CDR3 is TGCAGTGCTAGCCCACTAGTGGCGACTGAAGCTTTCTTT.